These 30 T cell receptor beta chains came from one sample sequenced in a study of cytomegalovirus exposure and HLA in healthy donors. Both 60 Vbeta primers and 13 Jbeta primers went into the PCR. The repertoire was sequenced with immunoSEQ multiplex PCR; TCRdb's copy has only in-frame clones and lacks some. The sample has some 180,000 clones; roughly 70% are singletons. The sequenced sample consisted of PBMCs. These receptors were taken from a male donor in good health and CMV-seronegative.

This chain connects TRBV4-2 to TRBJ2-7; 7 positions match TRBD1. V dropped 3 bases and J dropped 0; count of bases not matched to a gene: 8. Germline V gene sequence: CDR1 LGHNA, CDR2 YNFKEQ. The CDR3 is 16 residues long. The CDR3 reads CASSHSPGQSSYEQYF. In nucleotides, the CDR3 is TGTGCCAGCAGCCATTCTCCGGGACAGAGCTCCTACGAGCAGTACTTC.

The gene calls are TRBV4-2 and TRBJ2-1; 7 positions match TRBD1. The J segment lost 10 bases and the V segment lost 0 bases, leaving 0 bases of the junction unmatched. The CDR3 is 12 amino acids. Germline assignment: CDR1 LGHNA and CDR2 YNFKEQ. The CDR3 loop is CASSQEQGEQFF. The CDR3 DNA sequence: TGTGCCAGCAGCCAAGAACAGGGGGAGCAGTTCTTC.

The rearrangement joins TRBV11-3 to TRBJ2-7; possibly TRBD2 for D (5 bases). Trimming pared 4 bases from V and 7 bases from J, leaving 14 bases between. The V gene's germline CDR1 is SGHNT and CDR2 YENEEA. The CDR3 length is 13 residues. CDR3 region: CASSSRPSGEQYF. The CDR3 DNA follows: TGTGCCAGCAGCTCACGGCCCTCGGGGGAGCAGTACTTC.

The chain carries TRBV5-6 and TRBJ2-1; D not certain. Trimming cost V 2 bases and J 6 bases, with 12 bases left between them. In germline, CDR1 is SGHDT, CDR2 YYEEEE. CDR3 length equals 14 residues. The CDR3: CASSFGPVGNEQFF. In nucleotides, the CDR3 is TGTGCCAGCAGCTTTGGTCCCGTCGGCAATGAGCAGTTCTTC.

V and J are TRBV29-1 and TRBJ2-7; TRBD2 matches at 7 bases. Per germline, CDR1 SQVTM and CDR2 ANQGSEA. V dropped 6 bases and J dropped 2; count of bases not matched to a gene: 13. The CDR3 has 15 residues. The CDR3 loop is CSVYLVRRGAYEQYF. The CDR3 region has the DNA TGCAGCGTGTACCTTGTTAGACGGGGGGCCTACGAGCAGTACTTC.

CDR3 DNA sequence: TGTGCCAGCGGACTATTGACAGGGGGGGAGCAGTTCTTC. It specifies CASGLLTGGEQFF. This chain uses TRBV25-1 with TRBJ2-1, with TRBD1 identical over 9 bases. CDR1 and CDR2 from the germline V gene are MGHDK and SYGVNS. The CDR3 consists of 13 residues. Trimming at V came to 8 bases and at J to 10 bases, leaving 9 bases not matched to a gene. Combining the CDR3 with reference TRBV25-1 and TRBJ2-1 gives the whole variable domain EADIYQTPRYLVIGTGKKITLECSQTMGHDKMYWYQQDPGMELHLIHYSYGVNSTEKGDLSSESTVSRIRTEHFPLTLESARPSHTSQYLCASGLLTGGEQFFGPGTRLTVL.

V usage is TRBV15 and J usage is TRBJ2-3; tentative D call: TRBD2 (6 bases). The ends were cut back, 4 bases at V and 1 base at J, with 21 bases in the middle. Germline lookup yields CDR1 LNHNV and CDR2 YYDKDF (reference sequence). The CDR3 is made up of 18 amino acids. This CDR3 reads CATSTGTGTGVGTDTQYF. Written as DNA, the CDR3 is TGTGCCACCAGCACCGGTACGGGCACGGGGGTTGGCACAGATACGCAGTATTTT.

The J gene is TRBJ1-6, the V gene TRBV28; the D gene is possibly TRBD1 (5 bases). Germline values: CDR1 MDHEN, CDR2 SYDVKM. V was trimmed by 6 bases and J by 5 bases, leaving 11 bases between them. CDR3 length equals 14 residues. CDR3 in DNA: TGTGCCAGCAGCCTTACAGGAGATAATTCACCCCTCCACTTT. Amino acid sequence: CASSLTGDNSPLHF.

This clone was seen a handful of times. The gene calls are TRBV2 and TRBJ2-5; D is uncertain. The germline CDR1 and CDR2 sequences are SNHLY and FYNNEI. The V end was cut by 6 bases, the J end by 3 bases, with 5 bases between. The CDR3 runs 11 residues. The CDR3 bases are TGTGCCAGCAGGGCGGAAGAGACCCAGTACTTC. Protein: CASRAEETQYF. Full variable domain (remainder filled in from reference TRBV2 and TRBJ2-5): EPEVTQTPSHQVTQMGQEVILRCVPISNHLYFYWYRQILGQKVEFLVSFYNNEISEKSEIFDDQFSVERPDGSNFTLKIRSTKLEDSAMYFCASRAEETQYFGPGTRLLVL.

V usage is TRBV6-4 and J usage is TRBJ2-1; 13 bases map to TRBD2. The CDR3 loop spans 15 amino acids. CDR1 MRHNA and CDR2 SNTAGT come from the germline V gene. J lost 7 bases, V lost 5 bases, and 5 bases had no gene match. CDR3 in amino acids: CASSLGTSGVNEQFF. CDR3 nucleotide sequence: TGTGCCAGCAGTTTGGGGACTAGCGGGGTGAATGAGCAGTTCTTC.

This chain links TRBV12-5 with TRBJ2-3, with TRBD2 identical over 7 bases. The V gene's germline CDR1 is LGHNT and CDR2 FRNRAP. The trim removed 5 bases at V and 0 bases at J, leaving 8 bases unmatched. The CDR3 has 16 residues. CDR3 sequence (DNA): TGTGCTAGTGGTCCTCCCCGAGCGGGGAGCACAGATACGCAGTATTTT. The encoded protein is CASGPPRAGSTDTQYF.

The V call is TRBV6-1, the J call TRBJ1-6; perhaps TRBD1 as D (6 bases). Germline V CDR1 and CDR2: MNHNS, SASEGT. Trimming stripped 2 bases from V and 9 bases from J, with 8 bases between. The CDR3 runs to 13 residues. DNA of the CDR3: TGTGCCAGCAGTGAAATCAGGGGTTCACCCCTCCACTTT. This gives the protein CASSEIRGSPLHF.

The chain uses TRBV2 and TRBJ2-7, with 8 bases that match TRBD1. V dropped 7 bases and J dropped 2; count of bases not matched to a gene: 1. The CDR3 spans 12 residues. Germline V CDR1 and CDR2: SNHLY, FYNNEI. In nucleotides, the CDR3 is TGTGCCAGCAAGGACAGGGCCTACGAGCAGTACTTC. It encodes CASKDRAYEQYF. The variable domain in full, with the rest retrieved from reference TRBV2 and TRBJ2-7, is EPEVTQTPSHQVTQMGQEVILRCVPISNHLYFYWYRQILGQKVEFLVSFYNNEISEKSEIFDDQFSVERPDGSNFTLKIRSTKLEDSAMYFCASKDRAYEQYFGPGTRLTVT.

V usage is TRBV5-4 and J usage is TRBJ2-7; D is perhaps TRBD2 (7 bases). CDR3 size: 14 residues. Trimming removed 4 bases at V and 10 bases at J, with 21 bases between. The germline CDR1 and CDR2 sequences are SGHNT and YYREEE (reference sequence). CDR3 coding DNA: TGTGCCAGCAGCCCCTCCGGAGGGGGACTAATCCAGTACTTC. Translating gives CASSPSGGGLIQYF.

This clone was picked up a small number of times. The chain couples TRBV19 to TRBJ1-6; 10 bases match TRBD1. CDR1 LNHDA and CDR2 SQIVND come from the germline V gene (reference sequence). This CDR3 region has 20 residues. V dropped 7 bases and J dropped 7; count of bases not matched to a gene: 22. CDR3 amino acids: CASIYSRDRGLLLGNSPLHF. CDR3 coding DNA: TGTGCCAGTATCTACTCCCGGGACAGGGGTCTCCTATTGGGGAATTCACCCCTCCACTTT.

This clone was counted a few times. The chain combines TRBV6-5 with TRBJ2-5; 8 positions agree with TRBD1. V trimming: 2 bases; J trimming: 1 base; junction bases outside the gene matches: 6. Germline CDR1 reads MNHEY; CDR2 reads SVGAGI. CDR3 length: 16 amino acids. DNA of the CDR3: TGTGCCAGCAGTTACAGCTCAGGACAGGGCCAAGAGACCCAGTACTTC. It encodes CASSYSSGQGQETQYF.

The chain has TRBV30 and TRBJ1-6; tentatively, D is TRBD1 (5 bases). Between the trimmed V and J ends, which lost 3 bases and 9 bases, there was a span of 24 bases. Germline V gives CDR1 GTSNPN, CDR2 SVGIG (reference sequence). The CDR3 sequence is 17 residues long. The CDR3 reads CAWRPTPWGTGGSPLHF. The CDR3, as DNA: TGTGCCTGGAGGCCTACGCCCTGGGGGACCGGGGGTTCACCCCTCCACTTT.

The rearrangement uses TRBV6-5 and TRBJ1-4; D uncertain. V dropped 5 bases and J dropped 7 bases, with 14 bases sitting between them. Germline V gene sequence: CDR1 MNHEY, CDR2 SVGAGI. This CDR3 contains 14 residues. The CDR3 reads CASSTRTGGEKLFF. In DNA form, the CDR3 reads TGTGCCAGCAGTACCCGGACGGGAGGTGAAAAACTGTTTTTT.

This sequence joins TRBV5-1 and TRBJ1-6; 7 bases fit TRBD1. The J segment lost 8 bases and the V segment lost 4 bases, leaving 6 bases of the junction unmatched. The CDR3 covers 14 residues. The germline CDR1 and CDR2 sequences are SGHRS and YFSETQ. CDR3 sequence: CASSLDRADSPLHF. The CDR3 region has the DNA TGCGCCAGCAGCCTTGACAGGGCGGATTCACCCCTCCACTTT.

The chain links TRBV7-2 to TRBJ1-5; perhaps TRBD1 as D (5 bases). The V end was cut by 2 bases, the J end by 1 base, with 15 bases between. The CDR3 is 17 residues long. Germline V lookup: CDR1 SGHTA, CDR2 FQGNSA. CDR3: CASSLKGFSSSNQPQHF. CDR3 coding DNA: TGTGCCAGCAGCTTAAAGGGGTTTTCCTCGAGCAATCAGCCCCAGCATTTT.

This clone was seen a few times. The chain employs TRBV7-9 and TRBJ1-5; 8 bases align to TRBD1. The V gene's germline CDR1 is SEHNR and CDR2 FQNEAQ (reference sequence). This CDR3 region has 13 residues. The V and J ends lost 5 bases and 7 bases, in that order; junction bases with no gene match: 4. The CDR3 nucleotides are TGTGCCAGCAGCCAAGACAGGGGCCAGCCCCAGCATTTT. It codes for CASSQDRGQPQHF.

The J gene is TRBJ1-5, the V gene TRBV28; D gene uncertain. The V and J ends lost 6 bases and 3 bases respectively, with 9 bases between them. Germline-derived CDR1 and CDR2 are MDHEN and SYDVKM. The CDR3 has 13 residues. DNA for the CDR3: TGTGCCAGCAGCCCCGGTACCAATCAGCCCCAGCATTTT. This sequence encodes CASSPGTNQPQHF.

The rearrangement links TRBV28 to TRBJ1-5, with 7 positions matching TRBD1. The germline gives CDR1 MDHEN, CDR2 SYDVKM. Unmatched junction bases numbered 8, after V lost 8 bases and J lost 1 base. The length of the CDR3 is 15 residues. The CDR3 is CASLRDSWSNQPQHF. The CDR3 DNA follows: TGTGCCAGCCTGAGGGACAGTTGGAGCAATCAGCCCCAGCATTTT.

This clone was seen only a few times. V is TRBV2 and J is TRBJ2-1; tentatively, D is TRBD2 (6 bases). V shed 4 bases and J shed 4 bases, with 26 bases lying between them. In germline, CDR1 is SNHLY, CDR2 FYNNEI. The length of the CDR3 is 19 residues. CDR3 DNA sequence: TGTGCCAGCAGTGGGGGGTGGACGGTCGTAGCGGAAATATACAATGAGCAGTTCTTC. This gives the protein CASSGGWTVVAEIYNEQFF. The full variable domain, in which reference TRBV2 and TRBJ2-1 provide the parts outside the CDR3, is EPEVTQTPSHQVTQMGQEVILRCVPISNHLYFYWYRQILGQKVEFLVSFYNNEISEKSEIFDDQFSVERPDGSNFTLKIRSTKLEDSAMYFCASSGGWTVVAEIYNEQFFGPGTRLTVL.

V usage is TRBV6-1 and J usage is TRBJ1-5; tentatively, D is TRBD1 (5 bases). Trimming pared 2 bases from V and 6 bases from J, leaving 26 bases between. There are 19 residues in the CDR3. Germline V gene lookup returns CDR1 MNHNS and CDR2 SASEGT. DNA of the CDR3: TGTGCCAGCAGTGAACAGGGTGCAAAGGGCAGCCCTTCGTCTCAGCCCCAGCATTTT. This encodes CASSEQGAKGSPSSQPQHF.

The chain employs TRBV19 and TRBJ1-2; tentative D call: TRBD1 (6 bases). The CDR3 runs 13 residues. Germline V gene sequence: CDR1 LNHDA, CDR2 SQIVND (reference sequence). The V and J ends lost 5 bases and 4 bases respectively, with 11 bases between them. The CDR3 nucleotides are TGTGCCAGTAGTTACGGACAGCTCTATGGCTACACCTTC. It encodes CASSYGQLYGYTF. The full variable domain, in which reference TRBV19 and TRBJ1-2 provide the parts outside the CDR3, is DGGITQSPKYLFRKEGQNVTLSCEQNLNHDAMYWYRQDPGQGLRLIYYSQIVNDFQKGDIAEGYSVSREKKESFPLTVTSAQKNPTAFYLCASSYGQLYGYTFGSGTRLTVV.

The chain combines TRBV10-3 with TRBJ1-5; 10 nucleotides align to TRBD1. V lost 6 bases and J lost 4; bases outside the gene matches: 6. Germline V CDR1 and CDR2: ENHRY, SYGVKD. The CDR3 is 15 residues long. The CDR3 DNA sequence: TGTGCCATCAGCGGGACAGGGGCTAGTAATCAGCCCCAGCATTTT. This sequence encodes CAISGTGASNQPQHF.

The chain links TRBV18 to TRBJ1-1; D gene uncertain. Trimming shortened V by 3 bases and J by 0 bases, and 11 bases separated the two germline ends. The germline gives CDR1 KGHSH, CDR2 LQKENI. The CDR3 contains 15 residues. CDR3 coding DNA: TGTGCCAGCTCACCCCCCGTTGGCATGAACACTGAAGCTTTCTTT. It codes for CASSPPVGMNTEAFF.

This clone has just a few counts. The gene calls are TRBV7-9 and TRBJ2-7, with TRBD2 matching 8 bases. J gave up 6 bases and V 5 bases, and 15 bases lay outside the gene matches. CDR3 size: 16 residues. Germline loops: CDR1 SEHNR, CDR2 FQNEAQ (reference sequence). The CDR3: CASSPRSSAGGGEQYF. As DNA, the CDR3 is TGTGCCAGCAGCCCCCGGAGTAGTGCGGGAGGAGGCGAGCAGTACTTC.

The chain's CDR3 is CASSLSSGGDTQYF. The CDR3, as DNA: TGTGCCAGCAGCTTGTCTTCCGGGGGAGATACGCAGTATTTT. This chain connects TRBV5-4 to TRBJ2-3, with a weak D call TRBD2 (6 bases). V lost 1 base to trimming and J lost 5 bases, with 11 bases between them. This CDR3 is 14 amino acids long. Per germline, CDR1 SGHNT and CDR2 YYREEE (reference sequence). Full variable domain (rest looked up from reference TRBV5-4 and TRBJ2-3): ETGVTQSPTHLIKTRGQQVTLRCSSQSGHNTVSWYQQALGQGPQFIFQYYREEENGRGNFPPRFSGLQFPNYSSELNVNALELDDSALYLCASSLSSGGDTQYFGPGTRLTVL.